The clone carrying this T cell receptor (beta chain) was picked up one time. This record comes from a study of T cell changes during pregnancy in multiple sclerosis. Libraries were prepared by immunoSEQ multiplex PCR; TCRdb keeps only in-frame clonotypes and omits some of them. Seen here are more than 65,000 clones, 90% to 95% observed once, and the top ten hold approximately 1%. This CDR3 comprises 16 residues. V was shortened by 6 bases and J by 0 bases, with 15 bases between the two germline ends. Germline V CDR1 and CDR2: MNHNY, SVGAGI (reference sequence). This TCR came from a female donor with multiple sclerosis, enrolled in a pregnancy study. The sequenced sample was peripheral blood, obtained in the second trimester of pregnancy. This rearrangement joins TRBV6-6 to TRBJ1-5; no clear D gene. CDR3 sequence: CASRLAPAGSNQPQHF. As DNA, the CDR3 is TGTGCCAGCAGACTCGCCCCCGCTGGTAGCAATCAGCCCCAGCATTTT.